This TCR beta chain was documented in a study of TIL therapy for anti-PD-1-resistant metastatic lung cancer. Study information: Patients then received nivolumab; progressors got lymphodepletion, TIL and IL-2. Several tumors were EGFR-mutant and two were ALK-rearranged.

Time point of the sample: pre-treatment sample, taken before nivolumab and TIL therapy. The CDR3 contains 15 residues. The V gene's germline CDR1 is SGHRS and CDR2 YFSETQ. Trimming took 0 bases from V and 0 from J; bases not matched to a gene: 1. The libraries were made with immunoSEQ v3. Only in-frame clones appear in the TCRdb table, and some are missing; sequencing was by immunoSEQ multiplex PCR. The sample contains 15,000 to 20,000 clones, about four fifths of which appear only once. The sequences come from blood, collected at baseline. The chain uses TRBV5-1 and TRBJ2-7; 9 bases align to TRBD2. The sequence derives from a person between 25 and 80 years old with non-small cell lung cancer. CDR3 protein: CASSLDSGSSYEQYF. In DNA form, the CDR3 reads TGCGCCAGCAGCTTGGATAGCGGGAGCTCCTACGAGCAGTACTTC.